Here is one TCR beta chain with its context. Its matching antigen is unknown. V lost 6 bases and J lost 6; bases outside the gene matches: 9. CDR1 is LGHNT, CDR2 FRNRAP, per germline. The CDR3 consists of 15 residues. Sequencing targeted TCR beta in T cells from blood (CD8+ and CD4+). In contrast to the negatively isolated CD8+ and CD4+ T cells, TEMRA cells were FACS-enriched. RNA in amounts of roughly 0.5 to 1 ug was reverse transcribed with random hexamers. The amplification used immunoSEQ multiplex PCR on TCR beta CDR3; it spanned 54 Vbeta and 13 Jbeta. TCRdb used MiXCR to reprocess the immunoSEQ multiplex PCR reads, holding one entry per CDR3 protein. The table has 300,000 or so distinct CDR3 sequences, approximately 90% seen once. The data originate from a study of CD8 T cells in Susac syndrome. General observations from the study: As the study acknowledged, the number of individuals in its TCR sequencing and HLA analysis was relatively small.

The clonotype comes from a human donor with multiple sclerosis. V gene TRBV12-5 combines with J gene TRBJ1-5; 9 bases are a match to TRBD1. Sample: CD4+ T cells from PBMCs. For the CDR3, the DNA is TGTGCTAGTGGCCCGACAGGGGGGGTTGGTCAGCCCCAGCATTTT. This codes for CASGPTGGVGQPQHF.